This T cell receptor (beta chain) comes out of a study of blood T cell repertoires in COVID-19. For the study at large: Sample material is recorded as cDNA or gDNA derived from T cells, B-cell-depleted T cells, or PBMCs.

Original handling: Amplification with reference gene primers provided the estimates of nucleated cell counts. Sequenced by immunoSEQ multiplex PCR; TCRdb stores in-frame clones only, minus some. That table supplies the V and J calls and clone size; D and trimming were determined from the DNA. The table has under 150,000 clones, around 86% seen once. Trimming removed 3 bases from V and 2 bases from J; junction bases left unmatched: 4. Germline values: CDR1 LGHDT, CDR2 YNNKEL (reference sequence). The CDR3 totals 15 residues. The chain has TRBV3-1 (or the pseudogene TRBV3-2) and TRBJ1-1; 9 bases are shared with TRBD1. The receptor was isolated from a woman aged 60-75 years with active or convalescent COVID-19. Specimen: peripheral blood. The CDR3 here is CASSHPGQGNTEAFF. The CDR3 nucleotides are TGTGCCAGCAGCCATCCGGGACAGGGAAACACTGAAGCTTTCTTT.